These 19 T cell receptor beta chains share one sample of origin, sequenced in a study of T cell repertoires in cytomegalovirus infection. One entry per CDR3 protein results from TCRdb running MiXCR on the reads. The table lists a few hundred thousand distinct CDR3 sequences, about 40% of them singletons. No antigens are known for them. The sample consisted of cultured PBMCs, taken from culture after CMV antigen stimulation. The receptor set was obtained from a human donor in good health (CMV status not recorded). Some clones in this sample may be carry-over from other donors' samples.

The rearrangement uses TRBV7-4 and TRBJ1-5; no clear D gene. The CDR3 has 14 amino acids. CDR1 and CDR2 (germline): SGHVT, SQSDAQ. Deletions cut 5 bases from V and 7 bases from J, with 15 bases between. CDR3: CASSHGHSGQPQHF. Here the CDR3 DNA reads TGTGCCAGCAGCCATGGGCATTCCGGGCAGCCCCAGCATTTT.

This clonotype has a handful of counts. CDR3 sequence: CASNSGQLNYGYTF. The DNA for the CDR3 is TGTGCCAGCAATTCCGGGCAGCTCAATTATGGCTACACCTTC. The V call is TRBV12-3 or TRBV12-4, the J call TRBJ1-2; D unresolved. This CDR3 contains 14 residues. Trimming pared 7 bases from V and 5 bases from J, leaving 17 bases between.

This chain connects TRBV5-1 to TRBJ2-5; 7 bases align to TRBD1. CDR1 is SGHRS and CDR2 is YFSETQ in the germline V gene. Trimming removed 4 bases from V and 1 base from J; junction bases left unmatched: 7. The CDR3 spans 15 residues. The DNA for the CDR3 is TGCGCCAGCAGCACTCAGGACAGGCTCCAAGAGACCCAGTACTTC. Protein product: CASSTQDRLQETQYF. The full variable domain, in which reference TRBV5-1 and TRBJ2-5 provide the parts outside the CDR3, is KAGVTQTPRYLIKTRGQQVTLSCSPISGHRSVSWYQQTPGQGLQFLFEYFSETQRNKGNFPGRFSGRQFSNSRSEMNVSTLELGDSALYLCASSTQDRLQETQYFGPGTRLLVL.

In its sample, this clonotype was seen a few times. The CDR3 DNA follows: TGTGCCAGCGCTCGGGACAGGGTGAACTACGAGCAGTACTTC. It encodes CASARDRVNYEQYF. This chain joins TRBV6-1 and TRBJ2-7; 9 bases map to TRBD1. This CDR3 is 14 amino acids long. Germline trimming cut 8 bases from V and 3 bases from J; bases unmatched to any gene: 8. Germline V lookup: CDR1 MNHNS, CDR2 SASEGT.

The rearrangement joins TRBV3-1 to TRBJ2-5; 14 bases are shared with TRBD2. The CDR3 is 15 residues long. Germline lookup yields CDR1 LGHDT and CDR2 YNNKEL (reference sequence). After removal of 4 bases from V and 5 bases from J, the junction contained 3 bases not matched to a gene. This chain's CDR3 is CASSRLAGGPETQYF. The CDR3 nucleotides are TGTGCCAGCAGCCGACTAGCGGGGGGGCCGGAGACCCAGTACTTC.

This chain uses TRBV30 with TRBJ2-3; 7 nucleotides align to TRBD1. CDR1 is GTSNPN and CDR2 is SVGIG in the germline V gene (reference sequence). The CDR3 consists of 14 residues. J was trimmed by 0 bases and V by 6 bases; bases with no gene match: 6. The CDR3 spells CACTQGSSTDTQYF. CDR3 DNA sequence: TGTGCCTGTACACAGGGGTCTAGCACAGATACGCAGTATTTT. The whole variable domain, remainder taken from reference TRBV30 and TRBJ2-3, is SQTIHQWPATLVQPVGSPLSLECTVEGTSNPNLYWYRQAAGRGLQLLFYSVGIGQISSEVPQNLSASRPQDRQFILSSKKLLLSDSGFYLCACTQGSSTDTQYFGPGTRLTVL.

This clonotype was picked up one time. The CDR3 region has the DNA TGTGCCAGCAGCGGGACATCCCACCAAAATGGCTACACCTTC. Translation: CASSGTSHQNGYTF. The chain has TRBV27 and TRBJ1-2, with D perhaps matching TRBD1 (6 bases). Germline loops: CDR1 MNHEY, CDR2 SMNVEV (reference sequence). V dropped 6 bases and J dropped 6 bases, with 17 bases sitting between them. CDR3 length equals 14 residues.

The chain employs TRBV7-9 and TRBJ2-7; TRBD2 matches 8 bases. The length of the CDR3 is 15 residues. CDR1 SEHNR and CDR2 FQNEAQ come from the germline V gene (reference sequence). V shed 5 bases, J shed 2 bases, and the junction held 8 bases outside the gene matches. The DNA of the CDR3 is TGTGCCAGCAGCCCGAGCGGGAGTGATACCTACGAGCAGTACTTC. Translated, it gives CASSPSGSDTYEQYF.

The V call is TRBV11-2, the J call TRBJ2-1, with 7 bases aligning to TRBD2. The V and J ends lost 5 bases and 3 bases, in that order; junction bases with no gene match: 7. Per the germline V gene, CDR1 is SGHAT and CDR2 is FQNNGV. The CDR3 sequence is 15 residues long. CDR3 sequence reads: CASSQVRGIYNEQFF. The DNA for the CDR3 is TGTGCCAGCAGCCAAGTGCGGGGGATCTACAATGAGCAGTTCTTC.

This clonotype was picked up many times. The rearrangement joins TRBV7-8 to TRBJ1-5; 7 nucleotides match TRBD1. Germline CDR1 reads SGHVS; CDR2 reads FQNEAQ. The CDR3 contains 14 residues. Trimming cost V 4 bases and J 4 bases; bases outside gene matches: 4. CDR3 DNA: TGTGCCAGCAGCTCCGCGACAGGGAATCAGCCCCAGCATTTT. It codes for CASSSATGNQPQHF.

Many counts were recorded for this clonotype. The CDR3 spells CASSAGDYEQYF. The CDR3 DNA sequence: TGTGCCAGCAGCGCCGGGGATTACGAGCAGTACTTC. This chain links TRBV7-2 with TRBJ2-7; TRBD2 is a possible D gene (5 bases). Germline V lookup: CDR1 SGHTA, CDR2 FQGNSA. The V gene lost 5 bases and the J gene lost 4 bases, with 9 bases spanning the gap. The CDR3 totals 12 residues.

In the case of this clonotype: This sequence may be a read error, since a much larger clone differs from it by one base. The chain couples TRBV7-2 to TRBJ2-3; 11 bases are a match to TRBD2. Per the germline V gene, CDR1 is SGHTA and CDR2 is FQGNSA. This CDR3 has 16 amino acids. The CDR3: CASSLGLAGGPGTKYF. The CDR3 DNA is TGTGCCAGCAGCCTCGGGTTAGCGGGGGGGCCTGGTACGAAGTATTTT.

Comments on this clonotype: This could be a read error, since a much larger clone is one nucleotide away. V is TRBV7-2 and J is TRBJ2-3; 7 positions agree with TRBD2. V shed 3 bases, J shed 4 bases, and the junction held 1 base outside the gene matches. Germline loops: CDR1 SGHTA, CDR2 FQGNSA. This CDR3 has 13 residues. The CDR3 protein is CASSFAGADTQYF. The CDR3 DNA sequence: TGTGCCAGCAGCTTCGCGGGGGCAGATACGCAGTATTTT.

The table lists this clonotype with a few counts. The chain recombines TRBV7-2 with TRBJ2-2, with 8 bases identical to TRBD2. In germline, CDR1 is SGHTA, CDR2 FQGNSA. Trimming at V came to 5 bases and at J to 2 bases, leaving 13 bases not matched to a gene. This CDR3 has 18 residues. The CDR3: CASSRPRGGGANTGELFF. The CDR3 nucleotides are TGTGCCAGCAGCCGACCTCGGGGGGGGGGCGCAAACACCGGGGAGCTGTTTTTT.

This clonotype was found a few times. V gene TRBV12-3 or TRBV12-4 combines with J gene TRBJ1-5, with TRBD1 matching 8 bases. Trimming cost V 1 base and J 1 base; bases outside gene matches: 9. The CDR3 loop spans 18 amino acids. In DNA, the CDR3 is TGTGCCAGCAGTTTAGGGAGGTTCCAGGGGGCAAGCAATCAGCCCCAGCATTTT. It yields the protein CASSLGRFQGASNQPQHF.

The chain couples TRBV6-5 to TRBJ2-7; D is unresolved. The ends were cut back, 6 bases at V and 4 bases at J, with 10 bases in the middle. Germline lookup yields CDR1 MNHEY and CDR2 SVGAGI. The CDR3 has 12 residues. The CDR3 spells CASRRMGYEQYF. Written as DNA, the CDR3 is TGTGCCAGCAGACGAATGGGGTACGAGCAGTACTTC.

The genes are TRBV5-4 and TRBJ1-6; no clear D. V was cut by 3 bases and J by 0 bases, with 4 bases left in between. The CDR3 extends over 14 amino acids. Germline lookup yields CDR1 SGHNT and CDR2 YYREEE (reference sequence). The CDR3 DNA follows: TGTGCCAGCAGCTGGAGCTCCTATAATTCACCCCTCCACTTT. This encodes CASSWSSYNSPLHF.

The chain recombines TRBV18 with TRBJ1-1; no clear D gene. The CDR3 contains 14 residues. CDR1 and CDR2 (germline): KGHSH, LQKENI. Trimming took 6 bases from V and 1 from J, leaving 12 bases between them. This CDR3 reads CASSPGRENTEAFF. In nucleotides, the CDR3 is TGTGCCAGCTCCCCGGGGAGGGAGAACACTGAAGCTTTCTTT.

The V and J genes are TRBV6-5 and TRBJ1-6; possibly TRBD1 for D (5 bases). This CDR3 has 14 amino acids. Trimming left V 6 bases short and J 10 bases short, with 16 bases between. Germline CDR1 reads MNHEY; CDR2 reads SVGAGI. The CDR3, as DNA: TGTGCCAGCAGGCGGACACTCTGGGACTCACCCCTCCACTTT. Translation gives CASRRTLWDSPLHF.